This entry features one T cell receptor beta chain sequence. Antigen unknown. The CDR3 is 15 amino acids. V shed 7 bases, J shed 2 bases, and the junction held 9 bases outside the gene matches. CDR1 is LNHDA, CDR2 SQIVND, per germline (reference sequence). This specimen comes from a study of T cell repertoires in cytomegalovirus infection. Study in general: Epitope selection comprised recently identified HLA-C-restricted CMV epitopes and well-studied HLA-B-restricted CMV epitopes. An indication of both CMV infection and matching HLA type came from public TCR beta signatures. Study-wide points: HLA-C-restricted, CMV-specific TCR beta clonotypes were dominant ex vivo.

TCRdb re-derived calls from the reads in MiXCR, one entry per CDR3 protein. The table shows approximately 300,000 distinct CDR3 sequences, with 20% to 25% occurring only once. The sample consisted of cultured PBMCs, taken from culture after CMV antigen stimulation. The chain is built from TRBV19 and TRBJ2-3; the match to TRBD2 covers 7 bases. This sequence originates from a human donor in good health (CMV status not recorded). Some clones in this sample may be carry-over from other donors' samples. The CDR3 bases are TGTGCCAGTACGCGGGGTGAGCGGGACACAGATACGCAGTATTTT. This sequence encodes CASTRGERDTDTQYF.